This TCR beta chain derives from a study of blood T cell repertoires in COVID-19. Study-wide context: Samples representing acute and convalescent COVID-19 were sourced from the United States, Italy and Spain. PBMCs, B-cell-depleted T cells, or T cells provided the cDNA or gDNA that made up the material.

The CDR3 extends over 14 amino acids. Trimming took 3 bases from V and 2 from J; bases not matched to a gene: 5. Germline-derived CDR1 and CDR2 are DFQATT and SNEGSKA (reference sequence). In the study's own analysis: Estimation of nucleated cell counts relied on the amplification of reference gene primers. Clones were sequenced by immunoSEQ multiplex PCR, and TCRdb holds only the in-frame ones, with some missing. V, J and clone size are taken as reported in that table, and D and trimming were inferred from the DNA itself. The sample yields around 94,000 clones, 75% to 95% seen once. This receptor was identified in a man aged 18 to 29 with acute or convalescent COVID-19. Material for sequencing was peripheral blood. The rearrangement joins TRBV20-1 to TRBJ2-7; 9 bases fit TRBD1. The CDR3 loop reads CSASGTGSTYEQYF. Written as DNA, the CDR3 is TGCAGTGCTAGTGGGACAGGGTCGACCTACGAGCAGTACTTC.